This entry is about one T cell receptor (beta chain). The data belong to a study of blood T cell repertoires in COVID-19. Across the study: Samples representing acute and convalescent COVID-19 were sourced from the United States, Italy and Spain. Sources were T cells, B-cell-depleted T cells, or PBMCs; the material itself was cDNA or gDNA.

Per the original data handling: Reference gene primer amplification gave nucleated cell count estimates. Produced via immunoSEQ multiplex PCR; TCRdb's table is partial and in-frame only. V and J calls and clone size follow that table, whereas D and trimming were derived from the DNA. This table has around 150,000 clones, roughly 88% appearing once. This CDR3 contains 13 residues. Germline V lookup: CDR1 SGHVS, CDR2 FQNEAQ. Trimming removed 0 bases at V and 3 bases at J, with 6 bases between. The specimen was peripheral blood. This clonotype was obtained from a man aged 18 to 29 with acute or convalescent COVID-19. This sequence joins TRBV7-8 and TRBJ2-7; D is unclear. This CDR3 reads CASSLANSYEQYF. As DNA, the CDR3 is TGTGCCAGCAGCTTAGCCAACAGCTACGAGCAGTACTTC.